The rows below give T cell receptor beta chains drawn from one sample of a study of blood T cell repertoires in COVID-19. Some clones are missing from TCRdb's copy, which holds only in-frame ones; the method was immunoSEQ multiplex PCR. The repertoire holds around 250,000 clones, with 80% to 85% as singletons. The specimen sequenced was PBMCs or T cells enriched from blood (not recorded which). The receptors were gathered from a man between 35 and 55 years old who had been exposed to COVID-19. CDR3s include the opening cysteine and the closing phenylalanine or tryptophan. D genes are given only for firm matches. A row's size may be missing; if present it is once, few, many or a size class.

-,TRBJ1-2,-,TRBV10-3,TGTGCCATCAGTGGGCCCTTGGGGGGGCAAAATGAAGAGGGCTACACCTTC,CAISGPLGGQNEEGYTF
-,TRBJ2-3,-,TRBV7-3,TGTGCCAGCAGCCTTCGACAGACCACAGATACGCAGTATTTT,CASSLRQTTDTQYF
-,TRBJ2-7,TRBD2,TRBV5-6,TGTGCCAGCAGCTTCCTTAGCGGGCCCGTCTACGAGCAGTACTTC,CASSFLSGPVYEQYF
-,TRBJ1-2,-,TRBV15,TGTGCCACCAGCAGAGTGGTTGCGTCCCGTCTCTATGGCTACACCTTC,CATSRVVASRLYGYTF
-,TRBJ2-1,-,TRBV9,TGTGCCAGCAGCGCTAACCCTACGACTAGATCGAACAATGAGCAGTTCTTC,CASSANPTTRSNNEQFF
-,TRBJ1-1,-,TRBV12-3/TRBV12-4,TGTGCCGTGGGCAGCATGAACACTGAAGCTTTCTTT,CAVGSMNTEAFF
-,TRBJ1-6,-,TRBV5-1,TGCGCCAGCAGCGACTCTAATAATTCACCCCTCCACTTT,CASSDSNNSPLHF
-,TRBJ2-7,-,TRBV18,TGTGCCAGCTCAACCGGGACTCCCAGCTCCTACGAGCAGTACTTC,CASSTGTPSSYEQYF
-,TRBJ2-3,-,TRBV11-2,TGTGCCAGCAGCGCCGAGAGCACAGATACGCAGTATTTT,CASSAESTDTQYF
-,TRBJ1-5,-,TRBV24-1,TGTGCCACCAGTAACACAGGTGAACAGCCCCAGCATTTT,CATSNTGEQPQHF
-,TRBJ1-3,TRBD1,TRBV30,TGTGCCTGGAATGGGTTTAACCCCGACAGGGGTGGTGGAAACACCATATATTTT,CAWNGFNPDRGGGNTIYF
-,TRBJ2-1,TRBD2,TRBV20-1,TGCAGCGGGAGGGCCTACAATGAGCAGTTCTTC,CSGRAYNEQFF
few,TRBJ1-1,-,TRBV29-1,TGCAGCGGAACGACAGGAGGGAACACTGAAGCTTTCTTT,CSGTTGGNTEAFF
few,TRBJ2-5,-,TRBV12-3/TRBV12-4,TGTGCCAGCTCCCCTATTACGTGGGAGACCCAGTACTTC,CASSPITWETQYF
-,TRBJ2-1,-,TRBV30,TGTGCCTGGAGTGTCGGGAAGGGGGACAATGAGCAGTTCTTC,CAWSVGKGDNEQFF
once,TRBJ1-3,-,TRBV19,TGTGCCAGTAGTATAGATATTGAGGGAGGAAATGGAAACACCATATATTTT,CASSIDIEGGNGNTIYF
-,TRBJ2-5,-,TRBV20-1,TGCAGTGCTAGTGAGTTCGGTAATCTAATGGAGACCCAGTACTTC,CSASEFGNLMETQYF
once,TRBJ2-5,-,TRBV5-6,TGTGCCAGCACTATTGGAGAGACCCAGTACTTC,CASTIGETQYF
many,TRBJ2-1,-,TRBV4-1,TGCGCCAGCAGCCTAGAGGGCGGGACCTACAATGAGCAGTTCTTC,CASSLEGGTYNEQFF
-,TRBJ2-1,TRBD2,TRBV2,TGTGCCAGCAGTGCGGCTAGCGGGATGATCAATGAGCAGTTCTTC,CASSAASGMINEQFF
-,TRBJ2-7,-,TRBV6-5,TGTGCCAGCAGCCCAGGATATCCTCAGGAGCAGTACTTC,CASSPGYPQEQYF
-,TRBJ2-7,TRBD2,TRBV6-5,TGTGCCAGCACGGGGGGATTCGAGCAGTACTTC,CASTGGFEQYF
-,TRBJ2-7,TRBD1,TRBV4-1,TGCGCCAGCAGCCAAGTGGTGAGGCAGGGGGCCTCGCACGAGCAGTACTTC,CASSQVVRQGASHEQYF
-,TRBJ1-1,-,TRBV3-1/TRBV3-2,TGTGCCAGCAGCCAAGATCTGGCACAGGCCCTTGGGGTGAACACTGAAGCTTTCTTT,CASSQDLAQALGVNTEAFF
once,TRBJ2-3,-,TRBV30,TGTGCCTGGAGACTACGGTCAAATACGCAGTATTTT,CAWRLRSNTQYF
-,TRBJ2-7,TRBD2,TRBV6-5,TGTGCCAGCAGATCGGGAGGCCGTATCTTAGAGCAGTACTTC,CASRSGGRILEQYF
-,TRBJ1-5,TRBD1,TRBV2,TGTGCCAGCAGTGGACAGGGCGGCAATCAGCCCCAGCATTTT,CASSGQGGNQPQHF
-,TRBJ1-5,-,TRBV19,TGTGCCAGTAGTGACAGCTTCAATCAGCCCCAGCATTTT,CASSDSFNQPQHF
-,TRBJ1-3,TRBD1,TRBV11-3,TGTGCCAGCAGCTTTCAACAGGGGAGAAACACCATATATTTT,CASSFQQGRNTIYF
-,TRBJ2-5,-,TRBV5-1,TGCGCCAGCAGCTCTCCTACCGGAGAGACCCAGTACTTC,CASSSPTGETQYF
-,TRBJ1-5,-,TRBV16,TGTGCCAGCAGCCAGATACAGGCAGGTCAGCCCCAGCATTTT,CASSQIQAGQPQHF
-,TRBJ1-2,-,TRBV30,TGTGCCTTAACAGCTTCATATGGCTACACCTTC,CALTASYGYTF
-,TRBJ1-2,TRBD1,TRBV30,TGTGCCTGGCAAGACAGGGCCCCTGGCTACACCTTC,CAWQDRAPGYTF
-,TRBJ2-2,-,TRBV4-1,TGCGCCAGCAGCCTTAGGGACTTTGACACCGGGGAGCTGTTTTTT,CASSLRDFDTGELFF
-,TRBJ2-6,-,TRBV28,TGTGCCAGCAGTTATCTTCTTAGCCCCCAGGGTTCTGGGGCCAACGTCCTGACTTTC,CASSYLLSPQGSGANVLTF
-,TRBJ1-3,-,TRBV5-4,TGTGCCAGCAGCTTGGATCTTCTCGGAAACACCATATATTTT,CASSLDLLGNTIYF
-,TRBJ1-6,-,TRBV5-5,TGTGCCAGCAGCAAGGGGTACGGGAGTTCACCCCTCCACTTT,CASSKGYGSSPLHF
once,TRBJ2-5,-,TRBV5-4,TGTGCCAGCAGCCCCGGTGGAGGGGGGGGTGAGACCCAGTACTTC,CASSPGGGGGETQYF
-,TRBJ2-2,TRBD2,TRBV7-3,TGTGCCAGCAGCTTAGCGGGAGCGAACACCGGGGAGCTGTTTTTT,CASSLAGANTGELFF
-,TRBJ2-5,-,TRBV19,TGTGCCAGTAGTATAGAGGGGCCCACCCCCCAGGAGACCCAGTACTTC,CASSIEGPTPQETQYF